This paragraph covers one T cell receptor (beta chain) sequence. Its specificity is not known. These data belong to a study of shared clonotypes between healthy human individuals. The study's findings and limits: Blood alone was sampled, and tissue repertoires likely differ.

Investigators spread the genomic DNA of each subset evenly over several immunoSEQ plates. Assay used: immunoSEQ multiplex PCR; TCRdb lists only in-frame clones, some missing. The sample has fewer than 1.4 million clones; approximately 80% are singletons. CD4+ cells yielded CD45RA+ naive and CD45RA-negative memory subsets. The source is a man aged 18 to 29 in good health. Some clones in this sample may be carry-over from other donors' samples. Sequencing was carried out using memory CD4+ T cells from PBMCs. Subset reported: CD45RA-negative fraction.

CDR3 sequence: CASSGRNFAYEQYF. As DNA, the CDR3 is TGTGCCAGCAGTGGACGAAACTTTGCCTACGAGCAGTACTTC. V is TRBV28 and J is TRBJ2-5, with D unclear. The J call could be wrong; TRBJ2-7 is a better fit for the DNA end. The V gene's germline CDR1 is MDHEN and CDR2 SYDVKM. This CDR3 has 14 residues.